The source of this TCR beta chain is a study of blood T cell repertoires in COVID-19. Study in general: There were acute and convalescent COVID-19 samples, and they came from the United States, Italy and Spain. Nucleic acid was either cDNA or gDNA, and it came from T cells, B-cell-depleted T cells, or PBMCs.

In the study's own analysis: For nucleated cells, counts were estimated from reference gene primer amplification. Assay: immunoSEQ multiplex PCR; the TCRdb copy retains only in-frame clones and omits some. V and J calls and clone size come straight from that table; D and trimming were deduced from the DNA. The sample carries 120,000 to 150,000 clones, roughly nine tenths recorded once. This CDR3 has 15 amino acids. Looked up from germline, CDR1 is LNHNV and CDR2 is YYDKDF (reference sequence). The V gene lost 0 bases and the J gene lost 0 bases, with 7 bases spanning the gap. The chain carries TRBV15 and TRBJ2-3, with D possibly being TRBD1 (5 bases). The sequence came from a human donor in a cohort sampled during active COVID-19. Material: peripheral blood. The CDR3 DNA sequence: TGTGCCACCAGCAGAGACAGGGCTAGCACAGATACGCAGTATTTT. Protein sequence: CATSRDRASTDTQYF.